A single sample gave rise to the 14 T cell receptor beta chains below, sequenced in a study of B cell selection in AIRE deficiency. CD4+CD127+ cells were sorted as the conventional CD4 T cells. Data came from immunoSEQ multiplex PCR; TCRdb stores just in-frame clones and leaves some out. The sample records tens of thousands of clones, approximately 96% being singletons. Source material: CD4+CD127+ conventional T cells sorted from PBMCs. The receptors come from a human donor in good health.

This clone has a single count. V and J are TRBV2 and TRBJ2-3; 8 bases match TRBD2. Germline-derived CDR1 and CDR2 are SNHLY and FYNNEI. V lost 7 bases and J lost 2; bases outside the gene matches: 14. The CDR3 is 17 amino acids. CDR3 sequence: CASKGPQERGPTDTQYF. The CDR3 DNA reads as TGTGCCAGCAAGGGGCCCCAGGAGCGGGGGCCCACAGATACGCAGTATTTT.

This clone occurred once. This chain joins TRBV5-1 and TRBJ1-1, with 7 bases fitting TRBD1. The CDR3 consists of 14 residues. The J segment lost 5 bases and the V segment lost 5 bases, leaving 9 bases of the junction unmatched. Looked up from germline, CDR1 is SGHRS and CDR2 is YFSETQ. The CDR3: CASSLQGVGTEAFF. Written as DNA, the CDR3 is TGCGCCAGCAGTCTGCAGGGGGTGGGGACTGAAGCTTTCTTT.

V is TRBV19 and J is TRBJ2-5; 11 bases match TRBD2. The CDR3 has 16 amino acids. Per germline, CDR1 LNHDA and CDR2 SQIVND (reference sequence). Trimming removed 5 bases from V and 5 bases from J; junction bases left unmatched: 10. The CDR3 DNA sequence: TGTGCCAGTAGTGTTTATAGCGGGGGGGCCCTGGAGACCCAGTACTTC. It is translated as CASSVYSGGALETQYF. The variable domain in full, with the rest retrieved from reference TRBV19 and TRBJ2-5, is DGGITQSPKYLFRKEGQNVTLSCEQNLNHDAMYWYRQDPGQGLRLIYYSQIVNDFQKGDIAEGYSVSREKKESFPLTVTSAQKNPTAFYLCASSVYSGGALETQYFGPGTRLLVL.

This clone was observed a single time. This chain links TRBV5-4 with TRBJ1-1; D is uncertain. The V gene lost 1 base and the J gene lost 0 bases, with 10 bases spanning the gap. The CDR3 length is 15 residues. Germline CDR1 SGHNT, CDR2 YYREEE (reference sequence). The CDR3 reads CASSLRFGVNTEAFF. The CDR3 DNA follows: TGTGCCAGCAGCTTGCGGTTCGGCGTGAACACTGAAGCTTTCTTT.

The chain combines TRBV14 with TRBJ2-1; 7 bases line up with TRBD1. This CDR3 region has 13 residues. J was trimmed by 9 bases and V by 0 bases; bases with no gene match: 2. The germline V gene has CDR1 SGHDN and CDR2 FVKESK. As DNA, the CDR3 is TGTGCCAGCAGCCAAGACCGACAGGGTGAGCAGTTCTTC. Amino acids: CASSQDRQGEQFF. The complete variable domain, with remaining parts taken from reference TRBV14 and TRBJ2-1, reads EAGVTQFPSHSVIEKGQTVTLRCDPISGHDNLYWYRRVMGKEIKFLLHFVKESKQDESGMPNNRFLAERTGGTYSTLKVQPAELEDSGVYFCASSQDRQGEQFFGPGTRLTVL.

The rearrangement joins TRBV9 to TRBJ2-3; a weak D match, TRBD2 (6 bases). Germline V lookup: CDR1 SGDLS, CDR2 YYNGEE. CDR3 length equals 16 residues. Trimming removed 1 base at V and 1 base at J, with 13 bases between. The CDR3 loop is CASSVSGRPRTDTQYF. The CDR3 DNA reads as TGTGCCAGCAGCGTAAGTGGGAGGCCTCGCACAGATACGCAGTATTTT.

The V call is TRBV5-1, the J call TRBJ2-2; 8 bases align to TRBD1. The CDR3 totals 16 residues. CDR1 and CDR2 from the germline V gene are SGHRS and YFSETQ. V gave up 2 bases and J gave up 3 bases; unmatched junction bases: 6. The CDR3 region is CASSFQGAYDTGELFF. For the CDR3, the DNA is TGCGCCAGCAGCTTTCAGGGGGCCTACGACACCGGGGAGCTGTTTTTT.

This chain's CDR3 is CASRGTANTEAFF. For the CDR3, the DNA is TGTGCCAGCAGGGGGACAGCGAACACTGAAGCTTTCTTT. The chain carries TRBV6-5 and TRBJ1-1; 7 nucleotides agree with TRBD1. Germline CDR1 and CDR2: MNHEY and SVGAGI. J gave up 1 base and V 6 bases, and 2 bases lay outside the gene matches. There are 13 residues in the CDR3.

This CDR3 is CASSPTKEGQPQHF. The CDR3 coding sequence is TGTGCCAGCTCACCTACCAAAGAGGGCCAGCCCCAGCATTTT. V usage is TRBV18 and J usage is TRBJ1-5; D call uncertain. Germline lookup yields CDR1 KGHSH and CDR2 LQKENI. The CDR3 is 14 amino acids. Trimming took 3 bases from V and 7 from J, leaving 13 bases between them.

This rearrangement joins TRBV7-9 to TRBJ1-1; D may be TRBD1 (5 bases). CDR1 is SEHNR and CDR2 is FQNEAQ in the germline V gene (reference sequence). The CDR3 spans 16 residues. Deletions cut 6 bases from V and 6 bases from J, with 23 bases between. CDR3 in amino acids: CASRVVRDRGLAEAFF. The CDR3 bases are TGTGCCAGCAGGGTGGTCCGAGACAGAGGACTCGCTGAAGCTTTCTTT.

J is TRBJ1-5 and V is TRBV6-1; the D is unclear. The CDR3 runs to 16 residues. V lost 4 bases to trimming and J lost 5 bases, with 18 bases between them. Germline CDR1 and CDR2: MNHNS and SASEGT. The CDR3 DNA sequence: TGTGCCAGCAGTGGGGAGAGAGGGTGGGGAGATCAGCCCCAGCATTTT. Residues: CASSGERGWGDQPQHF.

This chain uses TRBV11-1 with TRBJ2-3; D not certain. V was cut by 1 base and J by 7 bases, with 9 bases left in between. The CDR3 loop spans 13 amino acids. The V gene's germline CDR1 is SGHAT and CDR2 FQDESV (reference sequence). The CDR3 here is CASSLEPPNTQYF. The CDR3 coding sequence is TGTGCCAGCAGCTTAGAACCCCCGAATACGCAGTATTTT.

This chain connects TRBV5-3 to TRBJ1-4; TRBD1 is a possible D gene (5 bases). TRBV5-3 is an ORF, and what it does is uncertain. V lost 2 bases to trimming and J lost 6 bases, with 14 bases between them. The CDR3 extends over 15 amino acids. The CDR3 spells CARSLIPKGYEKLFF. The CDR3 DNA reads TGTGCCAGAAGCTTAATCCCGAAGGGGTATGAAAAACTGTTTTTT.

This chain joins TRBV7-9 and TRBJ1-1; 7 bases agree with TRBD1. CDR1 is SEHNR and CDR2 is FQNEAQ in the germline V gene (reference sequence). CDR3 length equals 15 residues. V dropped 5 bases and J dropped 6; count of bases not matched to a gene: 12. This CDR3 reads CASSPLQGFTSEAFF. CDR3 nucleotide sequence: TGTGCCAGCAGCCCCCTACAGGGGTTCACGTCTGAAGCTTTCTTT.